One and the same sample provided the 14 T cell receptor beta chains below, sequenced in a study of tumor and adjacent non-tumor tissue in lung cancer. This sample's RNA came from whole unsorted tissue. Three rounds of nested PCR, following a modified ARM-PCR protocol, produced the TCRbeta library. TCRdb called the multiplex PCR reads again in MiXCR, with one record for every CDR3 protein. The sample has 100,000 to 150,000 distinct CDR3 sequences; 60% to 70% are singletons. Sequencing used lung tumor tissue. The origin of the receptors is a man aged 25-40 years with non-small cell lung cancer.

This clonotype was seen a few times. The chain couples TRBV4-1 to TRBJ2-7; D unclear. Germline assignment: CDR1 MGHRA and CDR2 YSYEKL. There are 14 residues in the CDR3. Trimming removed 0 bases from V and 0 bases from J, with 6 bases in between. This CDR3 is CASSQEVDSYEQYF. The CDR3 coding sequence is TGCGCCAGCAGCCAAGAGGTCGACTCCTACGAGCAGTACTTC.

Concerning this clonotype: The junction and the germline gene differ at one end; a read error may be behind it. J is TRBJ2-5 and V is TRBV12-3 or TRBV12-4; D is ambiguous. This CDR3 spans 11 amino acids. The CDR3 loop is CVSSFEETQYF. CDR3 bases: TGTGTCAGCAGTTTCGAAGAGACCCAGTACTTC.

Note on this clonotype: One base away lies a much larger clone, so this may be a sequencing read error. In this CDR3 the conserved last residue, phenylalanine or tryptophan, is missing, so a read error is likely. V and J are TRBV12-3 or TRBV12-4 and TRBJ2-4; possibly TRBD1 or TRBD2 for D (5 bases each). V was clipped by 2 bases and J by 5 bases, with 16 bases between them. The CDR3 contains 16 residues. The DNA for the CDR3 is TGTGCCAGCAGTTTATACCGCAGGGAGCGCCAAAACATTCAGTACTTA. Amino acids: CASSLYRRERQNIQYL.

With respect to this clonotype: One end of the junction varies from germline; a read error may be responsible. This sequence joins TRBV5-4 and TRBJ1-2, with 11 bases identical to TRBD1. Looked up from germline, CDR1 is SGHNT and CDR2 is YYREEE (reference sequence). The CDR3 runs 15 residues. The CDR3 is CASSPRTGGDYGYAF. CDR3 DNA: TGTGCCAGTAGCCCTAGGACAGGGGGCGACTATGGCTACGCCTTC.

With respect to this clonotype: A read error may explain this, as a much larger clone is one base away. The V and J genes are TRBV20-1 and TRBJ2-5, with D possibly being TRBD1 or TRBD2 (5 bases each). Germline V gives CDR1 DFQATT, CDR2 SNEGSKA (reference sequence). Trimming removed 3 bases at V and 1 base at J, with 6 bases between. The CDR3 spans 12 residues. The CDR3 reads CSARGTQETQYF. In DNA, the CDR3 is TGCAGTGCTAGGGGGACCCAAGAGACCCAGTACTTC.

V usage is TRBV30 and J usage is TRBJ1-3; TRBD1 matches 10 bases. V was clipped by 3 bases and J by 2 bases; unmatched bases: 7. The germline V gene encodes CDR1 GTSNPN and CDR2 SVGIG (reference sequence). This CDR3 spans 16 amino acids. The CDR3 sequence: CAWSRRQGAAGNTIYF. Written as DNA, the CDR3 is TGTGCCTGGAGCCGACGACAGGGGGCAGCTGGAAACACCATATATTTT.

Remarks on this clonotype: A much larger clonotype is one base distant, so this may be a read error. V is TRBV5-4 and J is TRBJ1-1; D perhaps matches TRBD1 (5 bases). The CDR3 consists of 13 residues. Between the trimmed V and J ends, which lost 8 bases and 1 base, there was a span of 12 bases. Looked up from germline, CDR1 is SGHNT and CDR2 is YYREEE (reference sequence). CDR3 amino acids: CARSRQGNTEAFF. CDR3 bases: TGTGCCAGAAGTCGCCAGGGGAACACTGAAGCTTTCTTT.

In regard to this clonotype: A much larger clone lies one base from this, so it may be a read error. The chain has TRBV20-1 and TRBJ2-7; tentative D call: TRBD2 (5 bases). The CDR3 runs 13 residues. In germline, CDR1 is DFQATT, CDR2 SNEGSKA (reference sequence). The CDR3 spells CSVREGRRSEQYF. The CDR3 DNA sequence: TGCAGTGTTAGAGAGGGCAGGAGATCCGAGCAGTACTTC.

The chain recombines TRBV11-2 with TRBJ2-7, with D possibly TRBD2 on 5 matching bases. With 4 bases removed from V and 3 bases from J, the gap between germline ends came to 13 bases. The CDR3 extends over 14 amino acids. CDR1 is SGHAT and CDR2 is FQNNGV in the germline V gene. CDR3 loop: CASSSTEGLYEQYF. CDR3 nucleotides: TGTGCCAGCAGCTCCACGGAAGGACTCTACGAGCAGTACTTC.

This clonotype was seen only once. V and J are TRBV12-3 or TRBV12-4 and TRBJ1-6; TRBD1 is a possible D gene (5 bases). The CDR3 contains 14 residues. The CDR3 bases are TGTGTCAGTAGTTTCGTGAGGGGCAATTCACCCCTCCACTTT. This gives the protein CVSSFVRGNSPLHF.

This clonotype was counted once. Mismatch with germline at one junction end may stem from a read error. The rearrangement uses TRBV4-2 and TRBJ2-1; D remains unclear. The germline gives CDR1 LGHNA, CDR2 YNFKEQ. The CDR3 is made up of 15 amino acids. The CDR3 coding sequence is TGTACCAGCAGTCTAGATCGGGTAGTCTACAATGAGCAGTTCTTC. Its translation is CTSSLDRVVYNEQFF.

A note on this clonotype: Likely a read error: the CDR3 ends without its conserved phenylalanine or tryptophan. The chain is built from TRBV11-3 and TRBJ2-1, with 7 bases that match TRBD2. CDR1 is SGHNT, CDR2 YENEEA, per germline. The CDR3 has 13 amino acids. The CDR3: CASSLTSVNEQFI. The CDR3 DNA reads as TGTGCCAGTAGCTTAACTAGCGTAAATGAGCAGTTCATC.

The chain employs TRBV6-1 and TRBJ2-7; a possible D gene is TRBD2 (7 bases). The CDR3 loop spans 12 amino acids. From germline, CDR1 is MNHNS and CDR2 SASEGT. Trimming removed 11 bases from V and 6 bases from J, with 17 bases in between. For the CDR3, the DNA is TGTGCCGGGAGTCGGGGGGCGGGCGAGCAGTACTTC. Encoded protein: CAGSRGAGEQYF.

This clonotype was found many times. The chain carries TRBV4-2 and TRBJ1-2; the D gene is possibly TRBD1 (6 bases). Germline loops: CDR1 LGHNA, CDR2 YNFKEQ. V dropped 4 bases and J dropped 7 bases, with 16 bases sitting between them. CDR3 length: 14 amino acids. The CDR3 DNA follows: TGTGCCAGCAGCCCGGATGCGGACAGAACTGGCTACACCTTC. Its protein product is CASSPDADRTGYTF.